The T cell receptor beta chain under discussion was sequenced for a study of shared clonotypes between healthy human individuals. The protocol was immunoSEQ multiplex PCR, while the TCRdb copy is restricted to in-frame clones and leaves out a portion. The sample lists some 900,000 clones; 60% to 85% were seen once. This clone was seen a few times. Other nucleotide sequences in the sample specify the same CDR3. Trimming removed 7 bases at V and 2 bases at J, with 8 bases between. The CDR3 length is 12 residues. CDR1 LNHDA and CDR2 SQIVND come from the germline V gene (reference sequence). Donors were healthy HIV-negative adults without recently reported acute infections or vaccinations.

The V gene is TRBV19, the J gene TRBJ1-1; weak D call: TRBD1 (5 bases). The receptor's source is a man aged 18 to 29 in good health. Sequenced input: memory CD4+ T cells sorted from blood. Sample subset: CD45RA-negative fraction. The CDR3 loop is CASNRRNTEAFF. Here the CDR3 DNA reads TGTGCCAGTAACAGGAGAAACACTGAAGCTTTCTTT.